The rows below give T cell receptor beta chains drawn from one sample of a study of follicular helper T cells after annual influenza vaccination. The data were produced by immunoSEQ multiplex PCR, yet TCRdb's version contains in-frame clones alone and is incomplete. The data hold 9,000 to 13,000 clones, with around 79% observed a single time. The starting material was CXCR5- memory CD4+ T cells sorted from blood, obtained 6 weeks after influenza vaccination. Receptors originate from an adult who received the influenza vaccine. Both conserved end residues are part of each CDR3. A D gene is named only where the DNA matches it firmly. Clone size is stated in some rows and not others, as once, few, many or a class when expanded.

clone_size,d_call,v_call,j_call,cdr3_aa,cdr3_nt
few,NA,TRBV19,TRBJ1-5,CASSSQGTYSNQPQHF,TGTGCCAGTAGCTCTCAGGGGACTTATAGCAATCAGCCCCAGCATTTT
NA,NA,TRBV5-6,TRBJ2-5,CASSFPSVETQYF,TGTGCCAGCAGCTTCCCTAGCGTCGAGACCCAGTACTTC
NA,NA,TRBV7-3,TRBJ2-3,CASSLRPADTQYF,TGTGCCAGCAGCCTTCGCCCCGCGGATACGCAGTATTTT
NA,NA,TRBV4-3,TRBJ2-4,CASSQVQASGIQYF,TGCGCCAGCAGCCAAGTACAGGCGAGCGGCATTCAGTACTTC
NA,NA,TRBV19,TRBJ2-1,CASSLRGHNEQFF,TGTGCCAGTAGTCTGCGGGGCCACAATGAGCAGTTCTTC
NA,TRBD1,TRBV6-5,TRBJ1-1,CASSYDRGNTEAFF,TGTGCCAGCAGTTACGACAGGGGAAATACTGAAGCTTTCTTT
NA,TRBD2,TRBV7-2,TRBJ2-1,CASSLAGTSGGPEYNEQFF,TGTGCCAGCAGCTTAGCAGGGACTAGCGGGGGCCCAGAGTACAATGAGCAGTTCTTC
NA,TRBD1,TRBV19,TRBJ2-5,CASTPGQQETQYF,TGTGCCAGTACTCCGGGACAGCAAGAGACCCAGTACTTC
once,NA,TRBV18,TRBJ1-1,CASSPQLDSRSGTEAFF,TGTGCCAGCTCACCCCAATTGGACAGTCGGTCGGGCACTGAAGCTTTCTTT
NA,NA,TRBV9,TRBJ1-2,CASSVGLGSGYGYTF,TGTGCCAGCAGCGTAGGGCTGGGGTCGGGCTATGGCTACACCTTC
NA,NA,TRBV7-2,TRBJ2-3,CASSSADTQYF,TGTGCCAGCAGCTCCGCAGATACGCAGTATTTT
NA,NA,TRBV7-9,TRBJ1-4,CASSLDVGYNEKLFF,TGTGCCAGCAGCTTAGATGTCGGTTATAATGAAAAACTGTTTTTT
few,TRBD1,TRBV7-9,TRBJ1-2,CASSLGMGQAKGGYTF,TGTGCCAGCAGCTTAGGGATGGGACAGGCAAAGGGTGGCTACACCTTC
NA,TRBD2,TRBV4-3,TRBJ2-7,CASSQEVGTSGGYSYEQYF,TGCGCCAGCAGCCAAGAGGTGGGGACTAGCGGGGGCTACTCCTACGAGCAGTACTTC
NA,NA,TRBV4-1,TRBJ1-6,CASSQGPVPLHF,TGCGCCAGCAGCCAAGGCCCGGTTCCCCTCCACTTT
once,TRBD1,TRBV6-1,TRBJ2-7,CASSEAPGQSYEQYF,TGTGCCAGCAGTGAAGCGCCGGGACAGAGCTACGAGCAGTACTTC
NA,NA,TRBV29-1,TRBJ1-1,CSVEVSPNTEAFF,TGCAGCGTTGAAGTAAGTCCTAACACTGAAGCTTTCTTT
NA,NA,TRBV2,TRBJ2-3,CASRPGTLSTDTQYF,TGTGCCAGCAGACCCGGGACCCTTAGCACAGATACGCAGTATTTT
NA,TRBD2,TRBV9,TRBJ2-3,CASSAGGGSPSTDTQYF,TGTGCCAGCAGCGCGGGAGGCGGGAGCCCTAGCACAGATACGCAGTATTTT
NA,TRBD1,TRBV27,TRBJ1-2,CASSWGGTDFNYGYTF,TGTGCCAGCAGTTGGGGAGGGACAGATTTTAACTATGGCTACACCTTC
NA,TRBD1,TRBV29-1,TRBJ1-2,CSVESGTGKGYTF,TGCAGCGTTGAATCGGGGACAGGGAAAGGCTACACCTTC
NA,TRBD2,TRBV7-8,TRBJ2-1,CASSPRRLAGTLNEQFF,TGTGCCAGCAGCCCCAGAAGACTAGCGGGGACCCTCAATGAGCAGTTCTTC
NA,TRBD2,TRBV5-4,TRBJ2-3,CASSSGLAGDTDTQYF,TGTGCCAGCAGCTCCGGACTAGCGGGGGACACAGATACGCAGTATTTT
NA,NA,TRBV9,TRBJ1-2,CASSVEVNYGYTF,TGTGCCAGCAGCGTAGAGGTCAACTATGGCTACACCTTC
NA,TRBD1,TRBV15,TRBJ1-2,CATSLGTAYGYTF,TGTGCCACCAGCCTAGGGACAGCTTATGGCTACACCTTC
NA,NA,TRBV19,TRBJ2-7,CASSRGWQAGYEQYF,TGTGCCAGTAGTAGAGGGTGGCAGGCCGGCTACGAGCAGTACTTC
once,TRBD1,TRBV6-5,TRBJ1-4,CASSYSTGAGNEKLFF,TGTGCCAGCAGTTACTCGACAGGGGCGGGGAATGAAAAACTGTTTTTT
NA,NA,TRBV6-1,TRBJ1-5,CASSEAGVGNQPQHF,TGTGCCAGCAGTGAAGCGGGGGTTGGCAATCAGCCCCAGCATTTT
few,TRBD1,TRBV14,TRBJ2-7,CASSQGQGAGDF,TGTGCCAGCAGCCAGGGACAGGGGGCCGGGGACTTC
NA,NA,TRBV4-1,TRBJ2-2,CASSDRRANKNTGELFF,TGCGCCAGCAGCGACCGCCGAGCGAACAAGAACACCGGGGAGCTGTTTTTT
NA,NA,TRBV7-2,TRBJ2-5,CASSLASQIRETQYF,TGTGCCAGCAGCTTAGCGTCACAGATCCGAGAGACCCAGTACTTC
NA,TRBD1,TRBV5-5,TRBJ1-1,CASSLVVMGQVHRTEAFF,TGTGCCAGCAGCTTGGTCGTCATGGGACAGGTGCATCGTACTGAAGCTTTCTTT
NA,NA,TRBV7-2,TRBJ1-3,CASSSLSGNTIYF,TGTGCCAGCAGCTCCTTATCGGGAAACACCATATATTTT
few,TRBD1,TRBV5-1,TRBJ2-7,CASSLGWGTGDYEQYF,TGCGCCAGCAGTTTGGGGTGGGGGACAGGGGACTACGAGCAGTACTTC